This T cell receptor (beta chain) was observed in a study of cytomegalovirus exposure and HLA in healthy donors. The primer mix had 60 Vbeta and 13 Jbeta primers. Produced via immunoSEQ multiplex PCR; TCRdb's table is partial and in-frame only. The data show about 240,000 clones, about 80% seen once. Germline assignment: CDR1 SGHVS and CDR2 FNYEAQ. Trimming took off 3 bases at V and 1 base at J, with 5 bases between the two ends. CDR3 length: 13 amino acids. Regarding this clone: Its antigen remains unknown.

Study conclusions and caveats: Later analysis found that TCR beta chains associated with HLA were more clonally expanded than other, equally common chains. A highly shared variant cluster was judged a likely technical artifact.

This clonotype originated in a middle-aged woman in good health and CMV-seropositive. The chain couples TRBV7-6 to TRBJ2-3; D is unresolved. Input material: PBMCs. CDR3 loop: CASSLTGTDTQYF. CDR3 nucleotide sequence: TGTGCCAGCAGCTTGACTGGCACAGATACGCAGTATTTT.